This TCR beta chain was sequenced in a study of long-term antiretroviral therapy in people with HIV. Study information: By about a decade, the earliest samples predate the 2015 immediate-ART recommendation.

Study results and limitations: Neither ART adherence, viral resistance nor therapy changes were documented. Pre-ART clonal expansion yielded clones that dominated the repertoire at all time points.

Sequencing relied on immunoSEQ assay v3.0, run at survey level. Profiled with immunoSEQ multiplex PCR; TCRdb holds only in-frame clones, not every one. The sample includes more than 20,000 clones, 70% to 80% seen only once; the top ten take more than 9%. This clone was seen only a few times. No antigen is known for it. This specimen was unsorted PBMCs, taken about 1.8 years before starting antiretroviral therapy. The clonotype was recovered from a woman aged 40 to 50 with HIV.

CDR3 region: CATHIHPDRGNGYTF. The CDR3 coding sequence is TGTGCCACCCATATTCACCCGGACAGGGGGAATGGCTACACCTTC. This chain connects TRBV21-1 to TRBJ1-2; the table's D gene call, TRBD1, was not cross checked with the DNA. TRBV21-1 is assigned pseudogene status. CDR3 length: 15 amino acids.